The sequence of this T cell receptor (beta chain) was determined in a study of cytomegalovirus exposure and HLA in healthy donors. The study's findings and limits: Sequencing probably produced one cluster of sequence variants that were highly shared. The authors assumed roughly uniform sequencing depth across donors for presence/absence analyses.

Germline V gene data show CDR1 as SGHDN and CDR2 as FVKESK. The CDR3 runs 14 residues. Vbeta (60) and Jbeta (13) primers were used in the PCR. Produced via immunoSEQ multiplex PCR; TCRdb's table is partial and in-frame only. Seen here are about 100,000 clones, about 82% observed once, and the top ten hold about 7.3%. About this clone: Its matching antigen is unknown.

Input material: PBMCs. This clonotype originated in a man aged 30-40 years in good health and CMV-seronegative. This sequence joins TRBV14 and TRBJ2-5, with 13 bases matching TRBD2. TRBJ2-7 explains the end of the DNA better; the J call may be wrong. The CDR3 spells CASSQGLAGGEQYF. The CDR3 DNA reads as TGTGCCAGCAGCCAAGGACTAGCGGGAGGCGAGCAGTACTTC.